What follows is one T cell receptor beta chain and its context. Its antigen is as yet unknown. Some clones are missing from TCRdb's copy, which holds only in-frame ones; the method was immunoSEQ multiplex PCR. Here the sample spans approximately 78,000 clones, 87% being singletons. The sample is drawn from a study of graft-versus-host responses after intestinal transplantation. Study as a whole: For approximately 3 years after anti-thymocyte globulin induction, all recipients took tacrolimus and steroids. Overall study results and limits: In patients with graft-donor T cell macrochimerism, allograft graft-versus-host to host-versus-graft clonal ratios were high. Ileal or blood samples showed some GvH clones first, and such clones were also found in recipient marrow. After transplant, early declines in HvG clones were associated with peak levels of circulating GvH clones.

This CDR3 contains 15 residues. The germline CDR1 and CDR2 sequences are GTSNPN and SVGIG (reference sequence). Losses at the gene ends were 0 bases for V and 1 base for J; bases not matched to a gene: 5. The chain joins TRBV30 to TRBJ1-2, with 7 bases fitting TRBD1. The sequencing here drew on unstimulated CD8+ T cells sorted from spleen or lymph node cells, taken before transplant. The sequence was collected from a human donor who was the organ donor for an intestinal transplant. CDR3: CAWSVKGANNYGYTF. As DNA, the CDR3 is TGTGCCTGGAGTGTAAAGGGGGCGAATAACTATGGCTACACCTTC.